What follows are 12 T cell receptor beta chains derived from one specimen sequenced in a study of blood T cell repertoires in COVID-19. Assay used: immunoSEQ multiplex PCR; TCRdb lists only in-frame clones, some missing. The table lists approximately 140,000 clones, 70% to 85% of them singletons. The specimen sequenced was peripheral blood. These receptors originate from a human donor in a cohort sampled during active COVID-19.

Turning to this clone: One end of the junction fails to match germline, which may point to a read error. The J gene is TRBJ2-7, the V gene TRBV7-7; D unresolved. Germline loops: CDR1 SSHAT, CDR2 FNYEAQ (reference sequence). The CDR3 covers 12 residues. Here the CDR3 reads CASSLIDGEQYF. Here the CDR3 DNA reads TGTGCTAGCAGCTTAATTGACGGGGAGCAGTACTTC.

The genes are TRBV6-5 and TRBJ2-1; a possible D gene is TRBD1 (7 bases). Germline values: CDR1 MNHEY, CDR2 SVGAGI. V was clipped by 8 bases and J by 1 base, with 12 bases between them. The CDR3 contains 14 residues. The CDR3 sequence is CASRRGQSYNEQFF. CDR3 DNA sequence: TGTGCCAGCCGGAGGGGACAGTCCTACAATGAGCAGTTCTTC.

CDR3 nucleotide sequence: TGTGCCAGCAGCTTGGACGGGGGAAACACAGATACGCAGTATTTT. Its translation: CASSLDGGNTDTQYF. The chain employs TRBV7-2 and TRBJ2-3, with a possible D match to TRBD2 (6 bases). The CDR3 spans 15 residues. Trimming took 3 bases from V and 2 from J, leaving 12 bases between them. Germline lookup yields CDR1 SGHTA and CDR2 FQGNSA.

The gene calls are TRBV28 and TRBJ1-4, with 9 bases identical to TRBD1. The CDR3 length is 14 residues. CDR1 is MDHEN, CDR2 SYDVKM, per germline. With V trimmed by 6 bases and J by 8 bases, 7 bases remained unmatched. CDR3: CASSRDRVGEKLFF. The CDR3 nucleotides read TGTGCCAGCAGCCGGGACAGGGTGGGGGAAAAACTGTTTTTT.

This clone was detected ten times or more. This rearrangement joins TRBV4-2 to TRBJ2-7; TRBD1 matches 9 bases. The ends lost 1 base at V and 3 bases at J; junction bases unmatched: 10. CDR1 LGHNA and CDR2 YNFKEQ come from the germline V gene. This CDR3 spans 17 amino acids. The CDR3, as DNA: TGTGCCAGCAGCCAAGCAGGTTTCGGGACAGGGTACTACGAGCAGTACTTC. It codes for CASSQAGFGTGYYEQYF.

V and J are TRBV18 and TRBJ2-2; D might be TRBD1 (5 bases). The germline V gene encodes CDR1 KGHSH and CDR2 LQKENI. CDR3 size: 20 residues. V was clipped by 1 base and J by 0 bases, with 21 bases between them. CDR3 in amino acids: CASSPLSLLGRVPNTGELFF. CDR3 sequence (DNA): TGTGCCAGCTCACCACTAAGTCTTCTTGGCAGGGTTCCGAACACCGGGGAGCTGTTTTTT.

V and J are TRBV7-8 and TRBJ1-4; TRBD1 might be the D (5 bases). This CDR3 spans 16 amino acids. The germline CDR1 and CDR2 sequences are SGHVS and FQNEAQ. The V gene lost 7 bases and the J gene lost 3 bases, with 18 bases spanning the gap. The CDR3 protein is CASTINPGTANEKLFF. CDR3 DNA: TGTGCCAGCACTATTAATCCCGGGACTGCTAATGAAAAACTGTTTTTT.

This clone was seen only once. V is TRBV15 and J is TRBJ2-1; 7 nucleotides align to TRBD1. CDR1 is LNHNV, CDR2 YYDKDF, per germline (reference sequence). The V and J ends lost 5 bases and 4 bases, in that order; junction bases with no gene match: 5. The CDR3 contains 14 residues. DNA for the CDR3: TGTGCCACCAGCCTGGGGACAGCTTACAATGAGCAGTTCTTC. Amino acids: CATSLGTAYNEQFF.

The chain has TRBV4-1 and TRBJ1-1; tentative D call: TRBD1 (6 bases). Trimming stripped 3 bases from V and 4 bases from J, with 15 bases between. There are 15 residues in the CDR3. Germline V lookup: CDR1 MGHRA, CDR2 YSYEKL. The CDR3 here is CASSQKRDIGTEAFF. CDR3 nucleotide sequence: TGCGCCAGCAGCCAGAAAAGGGACATTGGCACTGAAGCTTTCTTT.

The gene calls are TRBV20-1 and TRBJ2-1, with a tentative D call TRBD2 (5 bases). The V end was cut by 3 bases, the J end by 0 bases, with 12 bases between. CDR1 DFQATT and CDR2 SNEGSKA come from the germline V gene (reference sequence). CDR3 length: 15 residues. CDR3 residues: CSASIFRGSYNEQFF. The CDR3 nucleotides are TGCAGTGCTAGTATCTTTCGGGGCTCCTACAATGAGCAGTTCTTC.

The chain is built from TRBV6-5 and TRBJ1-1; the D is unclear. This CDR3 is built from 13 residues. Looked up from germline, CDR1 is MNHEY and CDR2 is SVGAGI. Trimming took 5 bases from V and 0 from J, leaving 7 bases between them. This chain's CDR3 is CASSKTMNTEAFF. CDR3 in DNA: TGTGCCAGCAGTAAGACTATGAACACTGAAGCTTTCTTT.

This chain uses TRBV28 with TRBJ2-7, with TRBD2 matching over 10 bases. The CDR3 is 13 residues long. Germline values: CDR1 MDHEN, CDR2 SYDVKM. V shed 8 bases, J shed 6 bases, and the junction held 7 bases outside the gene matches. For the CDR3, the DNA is TGTGCCAGCCACAGCGGGGGGGAGAGCGAGCAGTACTTC. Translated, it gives CASHSGGESEQYF.